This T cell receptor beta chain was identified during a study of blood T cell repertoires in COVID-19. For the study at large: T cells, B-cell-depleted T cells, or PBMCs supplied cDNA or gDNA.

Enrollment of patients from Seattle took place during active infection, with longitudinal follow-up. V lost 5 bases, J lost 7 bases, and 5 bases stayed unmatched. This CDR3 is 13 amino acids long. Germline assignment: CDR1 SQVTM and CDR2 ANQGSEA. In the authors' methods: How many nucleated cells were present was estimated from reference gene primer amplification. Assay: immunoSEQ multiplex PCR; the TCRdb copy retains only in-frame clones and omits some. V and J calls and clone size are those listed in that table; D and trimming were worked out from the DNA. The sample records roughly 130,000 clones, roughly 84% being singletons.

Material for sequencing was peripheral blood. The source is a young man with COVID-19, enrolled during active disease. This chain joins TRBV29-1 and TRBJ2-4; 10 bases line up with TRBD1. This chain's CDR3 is CSVTRTGGNIQYF. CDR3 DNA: TGCAGCGTTACGAGGACAGGGGGGAACATTCAGTACTTC.